These T cell receptor beta chains were read from a single sample in a study of T-cell reconstitution after alpha-beta-depleted transplantation in children. TCRdb reanalysed the PCR reads using MiXCR and keeps one entry per CDR3 protein. This sample carries hundreds of thousands of distinct CDR3 sequences, about 12% of them seen once, and the ten largest clones take about 5.4%. The material was PBMCs from the stem cell graft donor, obtained from the stem cell graft. Receptor source: a human donor who donated a stem cell graft to a child with combined immunodeficiency. Each CDR3 is given without its conserved first and last residue. The D gene is left open where the match is weak.

CDR3aa	v_gene	j_gene	d_gene
ASSQDRQGGRHGGYT	TRBV4-2	TRBJ1-2	.
WAPCGLAGGFSNTGELF	TRBV20-1	TRBJ2-2	TRBD2
ASSQVLAEYYEQY	TRBV4-3	TRBJ2-7	TRBD2
ASSPTGGLGNSPLH	TRBV14	TRBJ1-6	TRBD1
SARKGLAGSYNEQF	TRBV20-1	TRBJ2-1	TRBD2
ASSLGNNSPLH	TRBV7-9	TRBJ1-6	.
ASSLGGTVTGANVLT	TRBV5-1	TRBJ2-6	.
ATNTQSTNYGYT	TRBV10-3	TRBJ1-2	.
ASSQGDNRGGDYNEQF	TRBV4-3	TRBJ2-1	.
ASSFQADLYNEQF	TRBV7-8	TRBJ2-1	.
ATSREGGGDTDTQY	TRBV15	TRBJ2-3	TRBD2
ASSSTRAVEQY	TRBV12-3/TRBV12-4	TRBJ2-7	.
ATTAGSGELF	TRBV12-3/TRBV12-4	TRBJ2-2	.
ASSYSGQGRETQY	TRBV6-5	TRBJ2-5	TRBD1
ASSQRLGDVEY	TRBV3-1	TRBJ2-7	.
SVPHRNTEAF	TRBV29-1	TRBJ1-1	.
ASSSFRGQYGYT	TRBV6-5	TRBJ1-2	TRBD1
ASSIGTGLTDTQY	TRBV7-6	TRBJ2-3	TRBD1
ASSWRDGYNEQF	TRBV7-2	TRBJ2-1	.
ASSQEWRGYQETQY	TRBV14	TRBJ2-5	TRBD2